The 25 T cell receptor beta chains below come from one sample, sequenced in a study of CD8 T cells in Susac syndrome. Reverse transcription used about 0.45 to 1 ug RNA and random hexamers. TCRdb ran MiXCR on the immunoSEQ multiplex PCR reads and lists one entry per CDR3 protein. In the table there are tens of thousands of distinct CDR3 sequences, about 95% of which are singletons. Sample: CD4+ T cells from PBMCs. The source is a human donor with Susac syndrome.

The chain links TRBV29-1 to TRBJ1-1; 7 nucleotides match TRBD1. CDR3 length: 14 residues. Per germline, CDR1 SQVTM and CDR2 ANQGSEA. V shed 6 bases and J 1 base; nucleotides not matched to a gene: 8. This chain's CDR3 is CSVRQGGGNTEAFF. CDR3 coding DNA: TGCAGCGTCCGACAGGGAGGCGGGAACACTGAAGCTTTCTTT.

The chain has TRBV6-5 and TRBJ2-7; TRBD2 might be the D (5 bases). Trimming shortened V by 7 bases and J by 5 bases, and 9 bases separated the two germline ends. The CDR3 is 11 amino acids. Germline V gene lookup returns CDR1 MNHEY and CDR2 SVGAGI. CDR3: CASMRVDEQYF. The CDR3 coding sequence is TGTGCCAGCATGAGGGTCGACGAGCAGTACTTC.

This clonotype was counted a single time. The chain links TRBV4-1 to TRBJ2-3; the D is unclear. Germline V CDR1 and CDR2: MGHRA, YSYEKL. The CDR3 has 13 amino acids. With 0 bases removed from V and 2 bases from J, the gap between germline ends came to 3 bases. The CDR3: CASSQDYTDTQYF. For the CDR3, the DNA is TGCGCCAGCAGCCAAGATTACACAGATACGCAGTATTTT.

This chain joins TRBV6-1 and TRBJ2-7, with D possibly being TRBD1 (5 bases). The V gene's germline CDR1 is MNHNS and CDR2 SASEGT. The CDR3 contains 15 residues. The V end was cut by 6 bases, the J end by 7 bases, with 22 bases between. The CDR3 nucleotides are TGTGCCAGCAGACGCCAGGGTACCCTAATTGCGGAGCAGTACTTC. Translated, it gives CASRRQGTLIAEQYF.

This clonotype has a single count. V usage is TRBV24-1 and J usage is TRBJ2-5; tentative D call: TRBD2 (5 bases). Germline CDR1 reads KGHDR; CDR2 reads SFDVKD. The CDR3 runs to 15 residues. Trimming took off 0 bases at V and 7 bases at J, with 14 bases between the two ends. CDR3 sequence: CATSDLADPAGTQYF. CDR3 DNA sequence: TGTGCCACCAGTGATTTGGCCGACCCGGCGGGGACCCAGTACTTC.

This sequence joins TRBV4-1 and TRBJ1-4; D possibly corresponds to TRBD1 (5 bases). Trimming took 1 base from V and 10 from J, leaving 13 bases between them. The CDR3 totals 14 residues. CDR1 is MGHRA and CDR2 is YSYEKL in the germline V gene. This CDR3 reads CASSQGAGGVKLFF. The CDR3 DNA follows: TGCGCCAGCAGCCAAGGGGCGGGGGGGGTAAAACTGTTTTTT.

This chain uses TRBV20-1 with TRBJ2-3; 13 bases are shared with TRBD2. Trimming cost V 5 bases and J 6 bases; bases outside gene matches: 11. This CDR3 has 16 amino acids. CDR1 is DFQATT, CDR2 SNEGSKA, per germline (reference sequence). The CDR3 here is CSAGWTSGGISDTQYF. CDR3 bases: TGCAGTGCTGGCTGGACTAGCGGGGGTATATCCGATACGCAGTATTTT.

The chain has TRBV6-6 and TRBJ1-3, with a possible D match to TRBD1 (5 bases). Trimming removed 2 bases at V and 2 bases at J, with 7 bases between. This CDR3 spans 14 amino acids. Germline CDR1 MNHNY, CDR2 SVGAGI (reference sequence). Here the CDR3 reads CASSYQGTGNTIYF. The CDR3 DNA sequence: TGTGCCAGCAGTTACCAGGGTACTGGAAACACCATATATTTT.

The rearrangement joins TRBV2 to TRBJ2-5, with 7 bases lining up with TRBD2. Looked up from germline, CDR1 is SNHLY and CDR2 is FYNNEI. CDR3 length: 12 amino acids. J was trimmed by 3 bases and V by 8 bases; bases with no gene match: 3. CDR3 region: CASGGEKETQYF. The CDR3, as DNA: TGTGCCAGCGGGGGGGAAAAAGAGACCCAGTACTTC. Combining the CDR3 with reference TRBV2 and TRBJ2-5 gives the whole variable domain EPEVTQTPSHQVTQMGQEVILRCVPISNHLYFYWYRQILGQKVEFLVSFYNNEISEKSEIFDDQFSVERPDGSNFTLKIRSTKLEDSAMYFCASGGEKETQYFGPGTRLLVL.

The chain has TRBV4-1 and TRBJ2-7; possibly TRBD1 for D (5 bases). Deletions cut 0 bases from V and 2 bases from J, with 11 bases between. There are 15 residues in the CDR3. Germline values: CDR1 MGHRA, CDR2 YSYEKL. The DNA for the CDR3 is TGCGCCAGCAGCCAAGAACGGACATTCACCTACGAGCAGTACTTC. Its protein is CASSQERTFTYEQYF.

V usage is TRBV25-1 and J usage is TRBJ2-2; D call uncertain. The germline V and J ends were trimmed by 8 bases and 8 bases, with 6 bases remaining between them. Germline V CDR1 and CDR2: MGHDK, SYGVNS. The CDR3 sequence is 10 residues long. CDR3 in amino acids: CASGSGELFF. CDR3 nucleotides: TGTGCCAGCGGTTCAGGGGAGCTGTTTTTT.

The rearrangement uses TRBV7-9 and TRBJ2-5; 9 bases match TRBD2. Trimming took 5 bases from V and 7 from J; bases not matched to a gene: 5. This CDR3 has 13 amino acids. CDR1 and CDR2 (germline): SEHNR, FQNEAQ (reference sequence). The CDR3 sequence: CASSPSGGTTQYF. For the CDR3, the DNA is TGTGCCAGCAGCCCAAGCGGGGGGACGACCCAGTACTTC.

The chain has TRBV20-1 and TRBJ2-5; 13 positions agree with TRBD2. The assigned J gene may be wrong: the sequence end matches TRBJ2-1 better. This CDR3 is 12 amino acids long. Germline-derived CDR1 and CDR2 are DFQATT and SNEGSKA (reference sequence). In DNA, the CDR3 is TGCAGTGCTAGAACTAGCGGGGGGGCCCAGTTCTTC. Protein: CSARTSGGAQFF.

V and J are TRBV4-3 and TRBJ2-7; possibly TRBD1 for D (6 bases). There are 13 residues in the CDR3. V gave up 4 bases and J gave up 5 bases, with 12 bases separating them. Germline CDR1 is LGHNA and CDR2 is YSLEER. The CDR3 spells CASSPGTPDEQYF. In nucleotides, the CDR3 is TGCGCCAGCAGCCCCGGGACACCAGACGAGCAGTACTTC.

This clonotype has only one observation. The V gene is TRBV28, the J gene TRBJ2-7, with D possibly matching TRBD2 (5 bases). V dropped 3 bases and J dropped 3 bases, with 12 bases sitting between them. Germline loops: CDR1 MDHEN, CDR2 SYDVKM. CDR3 length: 14 amino acids. Here the CDR3 reads CASSLGGDYYEQYF. DNA for the CDR3: TGTGCCAGCAGTTTGGGCGGTGACTACTACGAGCAGTACTTC.

The genes are TRBV13 and TRBJ2-3; D gene uncertain. CDR3 length: 16 amino acids. V shed 7 bases and J shed 0 bases, with 17 bases lying between them. Germline V gene lookup returns CDR1 PRHDT and CDR2 FYEKMQ (reference sequence). The CDR3 loop reads CASIMAVSPSTDTQYF. CDR3 DNA: TGTGCCAGCATAATGGCGGTTTCACCTAGCACAGATACGCAGTATTTT. Full variable domain (missing parts from reference TRBV13 and TRBJ2-3): AAGVIQSPRHLIKEKRETATLKCYPIPRHDTVYWYQQGPGQDPQFLISFYEKMQSDKGSIPDRFSAQQFSDYHSELNMSSLELGDSALYFCASIMAVSPSTDTQYFGPGTRLTVL.

V is TRBV14 and J is TRBJ1-1; D is perhaps TRBD1 (5 bases). Germline V CDR1 and CDR2: SGHDN, FVKESK. V was trimmed by 4 bases and J by 0 bases, leaving 9 bases between them. The CDR3 is 14 residues long. The CDR3 DNA reads TGTGCCAGCAGCCCCCCGGGGGTGAACACTGAAGCTTTCTTT. Protein sequence: CASSPPGVNTEAFF. The full variable domain, rest sourced from reference TRBV14 and TRBJ1-1, is EAGVTQFPSHSVIEKGQTVTLRCDPISGHDNLYWYRRVMGKEIKFLLHFVKESKQDESGMPNNRFLAERTGGTYSTLKVQPAELEDSGVYFCASSPPGVNTEAFFGQGTRLTVV.

This clonotype appeared a few times. V and J are TRBV5-1 and TRBJ2-7; TRBD1 matches at 11 bases. This CDR3 is 16 amino acids long. CDR1 SGHRS and CDR2 YFSETQ come from the germline V gene. Trimming at V came to 0 bases and at J to 3 bases, leaving 5 bases not matched to a gene. CDR3 bases: TGCGCCAGCAGCTTGGACGGACAGGGGGCTTACTACGAGCAGTACTTC. Residues: CASSLDGQGAYYEQYF.

The count of this clonotype is one. The rearrangement joins TRBV5-6 to TRBJ1-1; the D is unclear. The length of the CDR3 is 16 residues. Trimming shortened V by 4 bases and J by 0 bases, and 16 bases separated the two germline ends. Germline V gene lookup returns CDR1 SGHDT and CDR2 YYEEEE. The CDR3 loop reads CASSLTGRAMNTEAFF. Written as DNA, the CDR3 is TGTGCCAGCAGCCTCACCGGACGGGCTATGAACACTGAAGCTTTCTTT. The variable domain in full, with the rest retrieved from reference TRBV5-6 and TRBJ1-1, is DAGVTQSPTHLIKTRGQQVTLRCSPKSGHDTVSWYQQALGQGPQFIFQYYEEEERQRGNFPDRFSGHQFPNYSSELNVNALLLGDSALYLCASSLTGRAMNTEAFFGQGTRLTVV.

The rearrangement joins TRBV5-4 to TRBJ1-2; D unclear. The CDR3 totals 13 residues. From germline, CDR1 is SGHNT and CDR2 YYREEE (reference sequence). V was clipped by 10 bases and J by 0 bases, with 13 bases between them. The CDR3 is CAGSDEANYGYTF. The CDR3, as DNA: TGTGCCGGGTCGGACGAGGCTAACTATGGCTACACCTTC. Full variable domain (rest looked up from reference TRBV5-4 and TRBJ1-2): ETGVTQSPTHLIKTRGQQVTLRCSSQSGHNTVSWYQQALGQGPQFIFQYYREEENGRGNFPPRFSGLQFPNYSSELNVNALELDDSALYLCAGSDEANYGYTFGSGTRLTVV.

The gene calls are TRBV3-1 and TRBJ2-3, with 12 bases lining up with TRBD2. CDR1 is LGHDT, CDR2 YNNKEL, per germline (reference sequence). Trimming cost V 1 base and J 4 bases; bases outside gene matches: 3. The CDR3 sequence is 16 residues long. The CDR3 DNA is TGTGCCAGCAGCCAAGGACTAGCGGGGGAGGCAGATACGCAGTATTTT. It specifies CASSQGLAGEADTQYF.

V and J are TRBV12-3 or TRBV12-4 and TRBJ2-3; either TRBD1 or TRBD2 may fit D (7 bases each). The CDR3 spans 14 residues. V lost 5 bases to trimming and J lost 5 bases, with 14 bases between them. CDR3 region: CASSNDREGDTQYF. The CDR3 DNA sequence: TGTGCCAGCAGTAACGACAGGGAGGGAGATACGCAGTATTTT.

The chain is built from TRBV6-4 and TRBJ1-1; D possibly corresponds to TRBD1 (6 bases). V dropped 3 bases and J dropped 5 bases, with 10 bases sitting between them. Germline V CDR1 and CDR2: MRHNA, SNTAGT. This CDR3 region has 13 residues. The CDR3 here is CASSEKGETEAFF. The DNA for the CDR3 is TGTGCCAGCAGTGAGAAGGGGGAAACTGAAGCTTTCTTT.

This chain uses TRBV20-1 with TRBJ1-6; D gene ambiguous. Germline loops: CDR1 DFQATT, CDR2 SNEGSKA (reference sequence). CDR3 length: 12 residues. V shed 7 bases and J shed 7 bases, with 11 bases lying between them. CDR3: CSVTASNSPLHF. CDR3 nucleotide sequence: TGCAGTGTTACAGCCTCGAATTCACCCCTCCACTTT.

This sequence joins TRBV12-3 or TRBV12-4 and TRBJ1-1; D perhaps matches TRBD1 (5 bases). Trimming cost V 3 bases and J 10 bases, with 12 bases left between them. This CDR3 spans 12 amino acids. DNA of the CDR3: TGTGCCAGCAGTTTTACCGGGGCCGGAGCTTTCTTT. Translation gives CASSFTGAGAFF.